These 8 T cell receptor beta chains were all obtained from the same sample, sequenced in a study of T cell responses to AZD1222 COVID-19 vaccine. TCRdb keeps only in-frame clones here, not all; method: immunoSEQ multiplex PCR. This sample has about 150,000 clones, with 90% found just once. This material consisted of peripheral blood, taken on day 0 of AZD1222 vaccination. The receptors come from an adult in good health.

CDR3 in amino acids: CASNLTGPNQPQHF. Here the CDR3 DNA reads TGTGCCAGCAACCTGACAGGACCGAATCAGCCCCAGCATTTT. The V and J genes are TRBV6-5 and TRBJ1-5; perhaps TRBD1 as D (6 bases). The germline V and J ends were trimmed by 7 bases and 4 bases, with 14 bases remaining between them. CDR1 and CDR2 from the germline V gene are MNHEY and SVGAGI. This CDR3 is 14 amino acids long.

The gene calls are TRBV11-2 and TRBJ1-4; D is perhaps TRBD1 (5 bases). V gave up 3 bases and J gave up 13 bases, with 27 bases separating them. The CDR3 loop spans 17 amino acids. Germline V gene sequence: CDR1 SGHAT, CDR2 FQNNGV. CDR3 in DNA: TGTGCCAGCAGCTTCCGGGATCCCTGGGGCAGCGGATCGGGACTGTTTTTT. This gives the protein CASSFRDPWGSGSGLFF.

V is TRBV5-6 and J is TRBJ1-2, with a tentative D call TRBD1 (6 bases). This CDR3 has 15 residues. Germline CDR1 reads SGHDT; CDR2 reads YYEEEE. Trimming cost V 2 bases and J 2 bases, with 13 bases left between them. The CDR3 DNA follows: TGTGCCAGCAGCTTCGGTCGGGGGGCCAACTATGGCTACACCTTC. It translates to CASSFGRGANYGYTF.

V is TRBV2 and J is TRBJ1-2; unclear D gene. Trimming left V 2 bases short and J 7 bases short, with 8 bases between. Per germline, CDR1 SNHLY and CDR2 FYNNEI. The CDR3 runs to 12 residues. The CDR3 region has the DNA TGTGCCAGCAGTGAATGGGGTAGTGGCTACACCTTC. Translation gives CASSEWGSGYTF.

V usage is TRBV4-3 and J usage is TRBJ2-1, with D maybe TRBD2 (6 bases). Germline V lookup: CDR1 LGHNA, CDR2 YSLEER. This CDR3 has 17 amino acids. V was shortened by 2 bases and J by 0 bases, with 14 bases between the two germline ends. CDR3 DNA sequence: TGCGCCAGCAGCCAATCACGCCTAGCGCACTCCTACAATGAGCAGTTCTTC. Protein product: CASSQSRLAHSYNEQFF.

The genes are TRBV24-1 and TRBJ2-4; D call uncertain. The CDR3 has 15 amino acids. Germline V lookup: CDR1 KGHDR, CDR2 SFDVKD. V was pared by 3 bases and J by 0 bases, with 8 bases between. CDR3 DNA: TGTGCCACCAGTGATGGACGACTAGCCAAAAACATTCAGTACTTC. This encodes CATSDGRLAKNIQYF.

This chain uses TRBV25-1 with TRBJ2-7; TRBD1 matches at 7 bases. The CDR3 is 15 amino acids. Germline V gene lookup returns CDR1 MGHDK and CDR2 SYGVNS. The J segment lost 3 bases and the V segment lost 1 base, leaving 6 bases of the junction unmatched. The CDR3 DNA follows: TGTGCCAGCAGTGAATCTGTACAGGGGTTCTACGAGCAGTACTTC. This sequence encodes CASSESVQGFYEQYF.

The genes are TRBV9 and TRBJ2-3; 9 bases are a match to TRBD1. The length of the CDR3 is 18 residues. V lost 1 base and J lost 0; bases outside the gene matches: 9. The germline CDR1 and CDR2 sequences are SGDLS and YYNGEE. Written as DNA, the CDR3 is TGTGCCAGCAGCGTATCCCTAAAACAGGGGGCGAGCACAGATACGCAGTATTTT. It yields the protein CASSVSLKQGASTDTQYF.